The clone carrying this T cell receptor beta chain is a singleton in its sample. These data come from a study of blood T cell repertoires in COVID-19. Whole-study context: The samples span acute and convalescent COVID-19 from the United States, Italy and Spain.

The germline gives CDR1 SGHTA, CDR2 FQGTGA. V lost 2 bases, J lost 4 bases, and 9 bases lay in between. There are 14 residues in the CDR3. The authors' processing: Amplification of reference gene primers provided the estimated nucleated cell counts. Generated by immunoSEQ multiplex PCR, the TCRdb table keeps only in-frame clones and is missing some. From that table come the V and J calls and clone size; the DNA was used to work out D and trimming. The data contain about 120,000 clones, about 78% of them singletons. The genes are TRBV7-3 and TRBJ2-1; D is undetermined. This clonotype was obtained from a man in his sixties or seventies with acute or convalescent COVID-19. The specimen sequenced was peripheral blood. The CDR3 DNA reads TGTGCCAGCAGCTTAGGTAGTAATTACAATGAGCAGTTCTTC. Translated, it gives CASSLGSNYNEQFF.